This T cell receptor beta chain was captured by sequencing in a study of OX40 agonist ivuxolimab in advanced cancers. Study context: Three patients showed partial responses: one hepatocellular carcinoma and two cutaneous melanoma cases.

Profiled with immunoSEQ multiplex PCR; TCRdb holds only in-frame clones, not every one. Of 30,000 or so clones listed, nearly 85% are singletons. Study outcomes and limitations: Among the lowest peripheral clonal expansion occurred in 0.1-3.0 mg/kg partial responders. Doses of 0.1 to 3.0 mg/kg were accompanied by clonal expansion of CD4+ and CD8+ blood T cells by week 6.

A note on this clone: Its specificity is not known. Other DNA sequences in the sample encode the same CDR3.

The V end lost 0 bases, the J end lost 7 bases, and 1 base lay between the germline ends. The germline V gene encodes CDR1 MNHNY and CDR2 SVGAGI (reference sequence). The length of the CDR3 is 11 residues. The sample consisted of CD4+ or CD8+ T cells sorted from blood, taken in a trial of the OX40 agonist ivuxolimab. This chain connects TRBV6-6 to TRBJ2-1; D is unresolved. This receptor was identified in an adult with an advanced solid tumor such as melanoma, head and neck, liver or kidney cancer. The CDR3 DNA is TGTGCCAGCAGTTACTCTAATGAGCAGTTCTTC. Its protein product is CASSYSNEQFF.